One and the same sample provided the 10 T cell receptor beta chains below, sequenced in a study of vaccination and CD4 T cells after COVID-19 (dated 2022 in TCRdb). This sample's treatment or condition label indicates: roughly 10-day PBMC culture with coronavirus spike peptide pools or control peptides (ViraFEST assay). The library was built by means of PCR. The instrument was an Illumina iSeq 100. DNA from cultured CD4+ T cells underwent TCR sequencing with the Oncomine TCR Beta short-read assay at the Johns Hopkins FTIC core. TCRdb cleaned the public reads at Q25 with fastp, built clones with MiXCR and kept in-frame beta chains. Every entry covers one CDR3 protein and lists the most common genes and DNA from its rows. Recorded for this sample are 4,800 or so distinct CDR3 sequences; less than 45% of them occurred a single time. Approximately 35% of the sample is taken by the ten largest. Their antigen targets remain unknown.

Sequences were obtained from CD4+ T cells from blood, cultured in vitro. These receptors all come from a human donor who had recovered from COVID-19.

This clonotype showed up just a few times. The CDR3 spells CSAETRDSNTEAFF. CDR3 nucleotides: TGCAGTGCCGAGACCCGGGACAGTAACACTGAAGCTTTCTTT. This sequence joins TRBV20-1 and TRBJ1-1; 7 positions agree with TRBD1. The ends lost 6 bases at V and 2 bases at J; junction bases unmatched: 9. Germline-derived CDR1 and CDR2 are DFQATT and SNEGSKA (reference sequence). This CDR3 is 14 amino acids long.

The CDR3 here is CASSGLAGGPIGEQYF. DNA for the CDR3: TGTGCCAGCAGCGGGCTAGCGGGAGGGCCAATCGGGGAGCAGTACTTC. The chain is built from TRBV21-1 and TRBJ2-7; no DNA check was done on the table's D call, TRBD2. TRBV21-1 is recorded as a pseudogene. The CDR3 covers 16 residues.

The chain couples TRBV24-1 to TRBJ2-3; D not resolved. The V gene's germline CDR1 is KGHDR and CDR2 SFDVKD. The V end was cut by 3 bases, the J end by 6 bases, with 24 bases between. The CDR3 length is 18 residues. The CDR3 nucleotides read TGTGCCACCAGTGATCTCTCAGTTCAGCAGTCGAATCCCGATACGCAGTATTTT. Translated: CATSDLSVQQSNPDTQYF.

The chain couples TRBV20-1 to TRBJ2-1; the match to TRBD2 covers 10 bases. With 6 bases clipped from V and 7 bases from J, the junction kept 9 bases outside the gene matches. From germline, CDR1 is DFQATT and CDR2 SNEGSKA (reference sequence). The CDR3 totals 14 residues. CDR3: CSALLAGGWNEQFF. CDR3 coding DNA: TGCAGTGCCCTATTAGCGGGAGGTTGGAATGAGCAGTTCTTC.

This clonotype came up a few times. This chain links TRBV7-8 with TRBJ2-1, with 7 bases aligning to TRBD2. Germline CDR1 SGHVS, CDR2 FQNEAQ. Germline trimming cut 1 base from V and 5 bases from J; bases unmatched to any gene: 8. This CDR3 region has 16 residues. The CDR3 bases are TGTGCCAGCAGCTTAGTGCGGTTACTAGCGAACAATGAGCAGTTCTTC. This codes for CASSLVRLLANNEQFF.

This clonotype has only a few counts. The J gene is TRBJ2-7, the V gene TRBV6-5; the D is unclear. The CDR3 contains 16 residues. The germline V gene has CDR1 MNHEY and CDR2 SVGAGI. Trimming removed 0 bases from V and 2 bases from J, with 14 bases in between. The CDR3 sequence: CASSYSVWNTPYEQYF. CDR3 in DNA: TGTGCCAGCAGTTACTCGGTCTGGAATACCCCCTACGAGCAGTACTTC.

This clonotype was seen a handful of times. The chain employs TRBV19 and TRBJ1-2; D ambiguous. Per germline, CDR1 LNHDA and CDR2 SQIVND (reference sequence). V gave up 8 bases and J gave up 0 bases, with 13 bases separating them. There are 14 residues in the CDR3. The CDR3: CASQSGRANYGYTF. CDR3 nucleotides: TGTGCCAGTCAGAGCGGAAGGGCTAACTATGGCTACACCTTC.

This clonotype was detected only a few times. V is TRBV2 and J is TRBJ1-1; 8 bases align to TRBD1. Losses at the gene ends were 5 bases for V and 4 bases for J; bases not matched to a gene: 6. The V gene's germline CDR1 is SNHLY and CDR2 FYNNEI. The CDR3 consists of 14 residues. The CDR3, as DNA: TGTGCCAGCAGTCAAGACAGGGGCCTCACTGAAGCTTTCTTT. Its translation is CASSQDRGLTEAFF. Full variable domain (remainder filled in from reference TRBV2 and TRBJ1-1): EPEVTQTPSHQVTQMGQEVILRCVPISNHLYFYWYRQILGQKVEFLVSFYNNEISEKSEIFDDQFSVERPDGSNFTLKIRSTKLEDSAMYFCASSQDRGLTEAFFGQGTRLTVV.

This chain joins TRBV20-1 and TRBJ1-4; possibly TRBD1 for D (5 bases). Germline V gene lookup returns CDR1 DFQATT and CDR2 SNEGSKA (reference sequence). Between the trimmed V and J ends, which lost 5 bases and 8 bases, there was a span of 9 bases. The CDR3 has 11 amino acids. This chain's CDR3 is CSARWDEKLFF. The DNA of the CDR3 is TGCAGTGCTCGGTGGGACGAAAAACTGTTTTTT.

V is TRBV2 and J is TRBJ1-2, with D perhaps TRBD1 (6 bases). The V and J ends lost 3 bases and 6 bases respectively, with 8 bases between them. The CDR3 sequence is 12 residues long. The germline CDR1 and CDR2 sequences are SNHLY and FYNNEI. CDR3 sequence (DNA): TGTGCCAGCAGTGACCAGGGGAATGGCTACACCTTC. This gives the protein CASSDQGNGYTF.